This record looks at one T cell receptor beta chain sequence and its context. This may arise from a read error, as a much more abundant clone is one base away. This entry comes from a study of tumor-infiltrating lymphocytes in primary liver carcinoma. From 500 ng of total RNA, TCR beta-specific cDNA was reverse-transcribed using a constant-region primer. A slightly modified ARM-PCR protocol with three nested multiplex PCR rounds produced these TCR beta libraries. One entry per CDR3 protein, called by TCRdb with MiXCR from the multiplex PCR reads. Of about 310,000 distinct CDR3 sequences listed, around three fifths are singletons. Germline DNA was also extracted, with blood RNA taken from unsorted whole blood. The specimen was peripheral blood. The sequence was obtained from a woman aged 30 to 39 with primary liver carcinoma and hepatitis B virus infection.

CDR3 region: CASSLGPGRISYEQYF. As DNA, the CDR3 is TGTGCCAGCAGTTTAGGGCCCGGGAGGATTTCCTACGAGCAGTACTTC. This rearrangement joins TRBV12-3 or TRBV12-4 to TRBJ2-7, with TRBD2 matching over 7 bases. With V trimmed by 1 base and J by 1 base, 7 bases remained unmatched. The CDR3 covers 16 residues.